The clone carrying this T cell receptor beta chain was counted between two and nine times. These data belong to a study of CD8 T cells in ankylosing spondylitis. MiXCR, run by TCRdb on the 5' RACE reads, gives a single entry per CDR3 protein. The sample contains approximately 300,000 distinct CDR3 sequences, less than 25% of which appear only once. Unmatched junction bases numbered 7, after V lost 5 bases and J lost 4 bases. The CDR3 spans 15 residues. This clonotype originated in a female donor with ankylosing spondylitis or in good health (not recorded which). The sequenced material came from blood, either unsorted or a sorted T cell fraction (not recorded which). The chain links TRBV12-3 or TRBV12-4 to TRBJ2-3, with 9 bases aligning to TRBD1. Here the CDR3 reads CASSLDRGIPDTQYF. The CDR3 coding sequence is TGTGCCAGCAGTCTGGACAGGGGCATCCCAGATACGCAGTATTTT.